The 11 T cell receptor beta chains reported below all come from one sample, sequenced in a study of cytomegalovirus exposure and HLA in healthy donors. The primer mix had 60 Vbeta and 13 Jbeta primers. Generated by immunoSEQ multiplex PCR, the TCRdb table keeps only in-frame clones and is missing some. The table lists some 190,000 clones, around 67% of them singletons. Sequenced input: PBMCs. The origin of the receptors is a woman aged 30 to 39 in good health and CMV-seropositive.

This chain connects TRBV6-1 to TRBJ1-2, with 7 bases that match TRBD1. In germline, CDR1 is MNHNS, CDR2 SASEGT. The ends lost 4 bases at V and 5 bases at J; junction bases unmatched: 10. The length of the CDR3 is 15 residues. In nucleotides, the CDR3 is TGTGCCAGCAGTGTTTCCAGGGGGTCAGTATATGGCTACACCTTC. It yields the protein CASSVSRGSVYGYTF.

Only a few counts were recorded for this clone. The rearrangement links TRBV25-1 to TRBJ2-3, with 7 bases aligning to TRBD1. V shed 4 bases, J shed 6 bases, and the junction held 7 bases outside the gene matches. The CDR3 length is 14 residues. Germline CDR1 MGHDK, CDR2 SYGVNS. As DNA, the CDR3 is TGTGCCAGCAGTGGCAGGGGGAATGGTGATACGCAGTATTTT. This codes for CASSGRGNGDTQYF.

This chain links TRBV9 with TRBJ2-5; D is possibly TRBD2 (5 bases). V dropped 1 base and J dropped 1 base, with 11 bases sitting between them. This CDR3 is 15 amino acids long. Germline V gives CDR1 SGDLS, CDR2 YYNGEE. The CDR3 protein is CASSVSPGSQETQYF. The CDR3 bases are TGTGCCAGCAGCGTATCACCTGGGAGCCAAGAGACCCAGTACTTC.

V and J are TRBV6-5 and TRBJ2-7; 8 bases map to TRBD2. Germline loops: CDR1 MNHEY, CDR2 SVGAGI. Unmatched junction bases numbered 3, after V lost 0 bases and J lost 2 bases. The length of the CDR3 is 15 residues. The CDR3 DNA sequence: TGTGCCAGCAGTTACTCGGTGCGGGGGGCCTACGAGCAGTACTTC. It translates to CASSYSVRGAYEQYF.

This clone was seen a few times. The genes are TRBV28 and TRBJ2-1; 11 bases map to TRBD2. The germline CDR1 and CDR2 sequences are MDHEN and SYDVKM. The CDR3 is 17 amino acids. After removal of 6 bases from V and 4 bases from J, the junction contained 11 bases not matched to a gene. In DNA, the CDR3 is TGTGCCAGCAGCCCCCGGGTAGCGGGAGGGGAATACAATGAGCAGTTCTTC. Amino acid sequence: CASSPRVAGGEYNEQFF.

This chain links TRBV28 with TRBJ2-1, with TRBD2 identical over 8 bases. With V trimmed by 3 bases and J by 9 bases, 13 bases remained unmatched. This CDR3 comprises 16 residues. Germline assignment: CDR1 MDHEN and CDR2 SYDVKM. The CDR3 DNA is TGTGCCAGCAGTTTGGTGAGGTCCCCGGGGGGGGGTGAGCAGTTCTTC. Amino acid sequence: CASSLVRSPGGGEQFF.

J is TRBJ2-5 and V is TRBV5-4; 7 bases fit TRBD2. The end of the DNA fits TRBJ2-7 better, so the J call may be wrong. The germline V gene encodes CDR1 SGHNT and CDR2 YYREEE (reference sequence). The CDR3 sequence is 14 residues long. The CDR3 here is CASSLGTRKYEQYF. CDR3 coding DNA: TGTGCCAGCAGCTTGGGGACTAGGAAGTACGAGCAGTACTTC.

The chain has TRBV6-6 and TRBJ1-1; tentative D call: TRBD1 (6 bases). V lost 7 bases and J 7 bases, leaving 13 bases between the germline ends. This CDR3 region has 12 residues. The V gene's germline CDR1 is MNHNY and CDR2 SVGAGI (reference sequence). The chain's CDR3 is CASINGGGEAFF. CDR3 bases: TGTGCCAGCATCAATGGGGGCGGTGAAGCTTTCTTT.

The chain uses TRBV11-2 and TRBJ1-1; TRBD1 might be the D (5 bases). Germline assignment: CDR1 SGHAT and CDR2 FQNNGV. Trimming shortened V by 0 bases and J by 8 bases, and 16 bases separated the two germline ends. The CDR3 is made up of 15 amino acids. This CDR3 is CASSLDPRTTREAFF. The CDR3, as DNA: TGTGCCAGCAGCTTAGATCCTAGGACAACCAGGGAAGCTTTCTTT.

The chain links TRBV27 to TRBJ2-7; 8 positions match TRBD1. Unmatched junction bases numbered 6, after V lost 10 bases and J lost 1 base. CDR3 length: 13 residues. The V gene's germline CDR1 is MNHEY and CDR2 SMNVEV (reference sequence). Written as DNA, the CDR3 is TGTGCCACCCAGGACAGGGAATCCTACGAGCAGTACTTC. The encoded protein is CATQDRESYEQYF.

The chain recombines TRBV11-2 with TRBJ2-5; 7 bases are shared with TRBD2. The length of the CDR3 is 14 residues. CDR1 and CDR2 from the germline V gene are SGHAT and FQNNGV. J lost 4 bases, V lost 4 bases, and 6 bases had no gene match. CDR3 region: CASSSTSDRETQYF. Written as DNA, the CDR3 is TGTGCCAGCAGCTCAACTAGCGACCGAGAGACCCAGTACTTC.